This TCR beta chain came from a study of response to subunit inactivated influenza vaccine. TCRdb fed the RT-PCR reads into MiXCR, producing one record per CDR3 protein. The sample shows about 480,000 distinct CDR3 sequences, around 25% of them seen only once. The V gene end was trimmed by 3 bases and the J gene end by 2 bases; junction bases not matched to a gene: 16. CDR3 size: 17 residues. Germline loops: CDR1 DFQATT, CDR2 SNEGSKA (reference sequence). The chain uses TRBV20-1 and TRBJ2-7, with 7 bases that match TRBD2. The clonotype comes from a man between 50 and 59 years old who received an inactivated influenza vaccine. The sequenced sample was CD4+ T cells sorted from PBMCs, obtained approximately 5 days after vaccination. The CDR3 spells CSASDVTRAGNTYEQYF. The DNA of the CDR3 is TGCAGTGCTAGCGACGTAACGAGAGCGGGAAACACCTACGAGCAGTACTTC.